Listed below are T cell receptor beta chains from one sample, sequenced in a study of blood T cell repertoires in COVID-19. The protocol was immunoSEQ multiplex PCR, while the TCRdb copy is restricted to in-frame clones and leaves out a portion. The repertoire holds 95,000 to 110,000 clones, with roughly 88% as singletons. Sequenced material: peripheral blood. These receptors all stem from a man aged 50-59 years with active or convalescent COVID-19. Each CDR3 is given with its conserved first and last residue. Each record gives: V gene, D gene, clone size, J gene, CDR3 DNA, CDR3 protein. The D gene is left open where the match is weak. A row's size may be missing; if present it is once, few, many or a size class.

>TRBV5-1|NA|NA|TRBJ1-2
TGCGCCAGCAGCTTTGGCAGGGCAAACGGAGACTATGGCTACACCTTC
CASSFGRANGDYGYTF
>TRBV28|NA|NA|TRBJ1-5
TGTGCCAGCAGTTTGTGGATAGGGGTCGGTAGCAATCAGCCCCAGCATTTT
CASSLWIGVGSNQPQHF
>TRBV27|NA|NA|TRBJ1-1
TGTGCCAGCAGTTTATGGGGAGGTAGGAACACTGAAGCTTTCTTT
CASSLWGGRNTEAFF
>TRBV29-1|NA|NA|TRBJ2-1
TGCGGGACAATAGCGGGCTCCTACAATGAGCAGTTCTTC
CGTIAGSYNEQFF
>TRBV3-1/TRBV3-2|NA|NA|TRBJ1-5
TGTGCCAGCAGCCAAACAAGCAATCAGCCCCAGCATTTT
CASSQTSNQPQHF
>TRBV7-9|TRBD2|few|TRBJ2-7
TGTGCCAGCAGCTCAACGACTAGCGGAGTGGTATGGCAGTACTTC
CASSSTTSGVVWQYF
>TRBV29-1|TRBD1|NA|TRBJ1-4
TGCAGCGTGGGGGACAGGACTAATGAAAAACTGTTTTTT
CSVGDRTNEKLFF
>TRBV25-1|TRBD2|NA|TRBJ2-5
TGTGCCAGCACCCCAGGGACTAGCGGAGCCGGAGAGACCCAGTACTTC
CASTPGTSGAGETQYF
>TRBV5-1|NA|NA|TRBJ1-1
TGCGCCAGCAGCTTGGGGGGGACACGTGTGAACACTGAAGCTTTCTTT
CASSLGGTRVNTEAFF
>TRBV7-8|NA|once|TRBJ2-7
TGTGCCAGCACCTCAGGACTGGAAACATACGAGCAGTACTTC
CASTSGLETYEQYF
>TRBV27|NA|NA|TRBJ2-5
TGTGCCAGCAGTTTAAGTTCGGGACTTAAAGAGACCCAGTACTTC
CASSLSSGLKETQYF
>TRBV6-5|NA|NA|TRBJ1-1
TGTGCCAGCAGAAGAGGGACTGAAGCTTTCTTT
CASRRGTEAFF
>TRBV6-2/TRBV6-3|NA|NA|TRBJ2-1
TGTGCCAGCAGTTACGGGGGCCCCTCCTACAATGAGCAGTTCTTC
CASSYGGPSYNEQFF
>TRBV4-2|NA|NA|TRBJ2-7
TGTGCCAGCAGCCAAGATTTTTTAGGGGACTACGAGCAGTACTTC
CASSQDFLGDYEQYF
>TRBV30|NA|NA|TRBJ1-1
TGTGCCTGGACGATTGCTGACAGTGGCACTGAAGCTTTCTTT
CAWTIADSGTEAFF
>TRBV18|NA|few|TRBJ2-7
TGTGCCAGCTCACCAGCGACGGGATACTCCTACGAGCAGTACTTC
CASSPATGYSYEQYF
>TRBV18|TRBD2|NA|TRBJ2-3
TGTGCCAGCTCACAATTAACTAGCGGGAGTTACCCAGATACGCAGTATTTT
CASSQLTSGSYPDTQYF
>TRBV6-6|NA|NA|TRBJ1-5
TGTGCCAGCATCCTGGGCGGGGGGGGACAGCCCCAGCATTTT
CASILGGGGQPQHF
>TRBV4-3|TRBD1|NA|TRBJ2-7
TGCGCCAGCAGCCAAGATGGTAGGGGGCCGTTTAGCCTCGAGCAGTACTTC
CASSQDGRGPFSLEQYF
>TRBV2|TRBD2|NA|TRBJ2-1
TGTGCCAGCAGTGAACGCGCAGCGGGAGGGTTGGGGAGGAATGAGCAGTTCTTC
CASSERAAGGLGRNEQFF
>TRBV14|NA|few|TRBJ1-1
TGTGCCAGCAGCCAAGATCGGGATCTCACTGAAGCTTTCTTT
CASSQDRDLTEAFF
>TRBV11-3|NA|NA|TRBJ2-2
TGTGCCAGCAGCCGCACCGGGGAGCTGTTTTTT
CASSRTGELFF
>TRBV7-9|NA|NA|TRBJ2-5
TGTGCCAGCAGCTCCCGGGACTCCCAAGAGACCCAGTACTTC
CASSSRDSQETQYF
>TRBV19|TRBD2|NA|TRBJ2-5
TGTGCCAGTAGTATAGGGACTAGAGAGACCCAGTACTTC
CASSIGTRETQYF
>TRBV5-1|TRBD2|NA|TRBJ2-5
TGCGCCAGCAGCTTGCAGGGGACTAGCGGGAGGGCCTTGGGAGAGACCCAGTACTTC
CASSLQGTSGRALGETQYF
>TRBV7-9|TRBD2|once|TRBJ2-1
TGTGCCAGCATCCTCTCTCTAGCGGGAGGATACAATGAGCAGTTCTTC
CASILSLAGGYNEQFF
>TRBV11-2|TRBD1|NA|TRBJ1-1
TGTGCCAGCAGCTTAGGGGACAGGGGTTTTTCCGCTTTCTTT
CASSLGDRGFSAFF
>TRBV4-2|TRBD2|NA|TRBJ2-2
TGTGCCAGCAGCCGAATAACTAGCGGGAGAGCTTCCGGGGAGCTGTTTTTT
CASSRITSGRASGELFF
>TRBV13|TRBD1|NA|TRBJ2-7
TGTGCCAGCAGCTACGACAGGGGTCCCTACGAGCAGTACTTC
CASSYDRGPYEQYF
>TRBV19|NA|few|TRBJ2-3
TGTGCCAGTAGTATAGATCGGACTCTGGGGAGAAATACGCAGTATTTT
CASSIDRTLGRNTQYF
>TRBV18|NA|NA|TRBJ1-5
TGTGCCAGCTCACCAGAAGGGGTGGGCAATCAGCCCCAGCATTTT
CASSPEGVGNQPQHF
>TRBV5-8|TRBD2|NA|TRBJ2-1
TGTGCCAGCAGCCCGACCGGGACTAGCGGGAGGGGGCTCAATGAGCAGTTCTTC
CASSPTGTSGRGLNEQFF
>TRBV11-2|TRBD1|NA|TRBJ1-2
TGTGCCAGCAGCTTAGGGGCCCCGGGACAGAGGACCTATGGCTACACCTTC
CASSLGAPGQRTYGYTF
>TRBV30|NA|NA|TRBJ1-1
TGTGCCTGGAGAGCCCGTTTGAACACTGAAGCTTTCTTT
CAWRARLNTEAFF
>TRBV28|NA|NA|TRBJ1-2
TGTGCCAGCAGTACAGGGCTTGGAGTCTATGGCTACACCTTC
CASSTGLGVYGYTF
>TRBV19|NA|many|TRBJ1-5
TGTGCCAGTAGTATATACCAGGGCGGATCTCAGCCCCAGCATTTT
CASSIYQGGSQPQHF
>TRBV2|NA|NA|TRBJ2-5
TGTGCCAGCAGGGACTCCCAAGAGACCCAGTACTTC
CASRDSQETQYF
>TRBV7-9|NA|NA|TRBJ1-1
TGTGCCAGCAGCTCGAGACTTGGGAACACTGAAGCTTTCTTT
CASSSRLGNTEAFF
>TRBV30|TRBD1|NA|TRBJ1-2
TGTGCCTGGAGTACGGGACAGGGGGCTCGTGGCTACACCTTC
CAWSTGQGARGYTF
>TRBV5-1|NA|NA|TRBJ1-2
TGCGCCAGCAGCCTGTTAGGGGGAGATGATGGCTACACCTTC
CASSLLGGDDGYTF
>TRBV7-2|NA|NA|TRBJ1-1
TGTGCCAGCAGCTTATTGCGGGAGAACACTGAAGCTTTCTTT
CASSLLRENTEAFF
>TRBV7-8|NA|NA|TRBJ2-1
TGTGCCAGCAGCCCATCCCTGAGGAGGAGGGGCAATGAGCAGTTCTTC
CASSPSLRRRGNEQFF
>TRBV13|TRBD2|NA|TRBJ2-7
TGTTCCAGCAGCTTGGGGGGGTCAGCGGGAGGATCCGAGCAGTACTTC
CSSSLGGSAGGSEQYF
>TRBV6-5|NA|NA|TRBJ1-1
TGTGCCAGCAGTTACTCGATAAACAGTGACACTGAAGCTTTCTTT
CASSYSINSDTEAFF
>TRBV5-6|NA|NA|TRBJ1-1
TGTGCCAGCGGGTCCGGAGGGCCTGAAGCTTTCTTT
CASGSGGPEAFF
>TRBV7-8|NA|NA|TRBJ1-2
TGTGCCAGCAGCCCACTGTGGGGCCCTTACAGGGAAGATGGCTACACCTTC
CASSPLWGPYREDGYTF
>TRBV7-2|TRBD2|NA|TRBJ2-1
TGTGCCAGCAGCCAGAAGCGGGATCCGTACAATGAGCAGTTCTTC
CASSQKRDPYNEQFF
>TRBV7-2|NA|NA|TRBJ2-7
TGTGCCAGCAGCCCCTACCTGGGGGGCTACGAGCAGTACTTC
CASSPYLGGYEQYF
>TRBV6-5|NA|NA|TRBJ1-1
TGTGCCAGCAGGTACCCAGGAGGGAACACTGAAGCTTTCTTT
CASRYPGGNTEAFF